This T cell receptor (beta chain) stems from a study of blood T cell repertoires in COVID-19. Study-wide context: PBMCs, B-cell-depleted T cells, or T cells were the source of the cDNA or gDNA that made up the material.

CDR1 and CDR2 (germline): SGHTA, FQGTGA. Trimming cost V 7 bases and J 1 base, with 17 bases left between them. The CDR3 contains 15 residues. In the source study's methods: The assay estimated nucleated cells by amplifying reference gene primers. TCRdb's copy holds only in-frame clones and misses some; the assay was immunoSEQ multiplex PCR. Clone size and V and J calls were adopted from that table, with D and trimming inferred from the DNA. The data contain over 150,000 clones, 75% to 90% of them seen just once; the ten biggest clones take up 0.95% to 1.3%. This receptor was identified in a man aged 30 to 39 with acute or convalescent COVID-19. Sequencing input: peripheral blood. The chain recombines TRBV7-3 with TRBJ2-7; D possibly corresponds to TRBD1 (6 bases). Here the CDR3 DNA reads TGTGCCAGCAACCCCAGGGACAAAGTATCCTACGAGCAGTACTTC. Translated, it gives CASNPRDKVSYEQYF.